Below, 23 T cell receptor beta chains from the same sample are listed, as sequenced in a study of blood T cell repertoires in COVID-19. Produced via immunoSEQ multiplex PCR; TCRdb's table is partial and in-frame only. The data hold about 70,000 clones, with 91% observed a single time. Sample: peripheral blood. The receptors shown here come from a man between 45 and 60 years old with COVID-19, enrolled during active disease.

The count of this clone is one. This chain connects TRBV9 to TRBJ2-2; TRBD2 matches 11 bases. In germline, CDR1 is SGDLS, CDR2 YYNGEE. This CDR3 spans 17 amino acids. Trimming removed 4 bases from V and 0 bases from J; junction bases left unmatched: 5. CDR3 nucleotides: TGTGCCAGCAGCTCCTCACTAGCGGGGGCGAACACCGGGGAGCTGTTTTTT. Its protein product is CASSSSLAGANTGELFF.

This sequence joins TRBV4-2 and TRBJ1-3, with D maybe TRBD1 (6 bases). V was clipped by 2 bases and J by 0 bases, with 8 bases between them. CDR1 is LGHNA, CDR2 YNFKEQ, per germline. The CDR3 runs to 15 residues. CDR3 sequence reads: CASSQQTGSGNTIYF. The CDR3 nucleotides read TGTGCCAGCAGCCAACAGACAGGCTCTGGAAACACCATATATTTT.

The rearrangement links TRBV6-6 to TRBJ1-2, with TRBD1 identical over 7 bases. Germline assignment: CDR1 MNHNY and CDR2 SVGAGI (reference sequence). The CDR3 has 14 amino acids. V lost 3 bases, J lost 2 bases, and 3 bases stayed unmatched. The CDR3 bases are TGTGCCAGCAGTTATGACAGGGAGAACTATGGCTACACCTTC. This gives the protein CASSYDRENYGYTF.

The chain has TRBV7-2 and TRBJ2-1; 8 bases align to TRBD2. V shed 2 bases and J 4 bases; nucleotides not matched to a gene: 7. CDR1 and CDR2 from the germline V gene are SGHTA and FQGNSA. This CDR3 region has 16 residues. CDR3 coding DNA: TGTGCCAGCAGCTTAAGGAGCGGGAGCCATTACAATGAGCAGTTCTTC. Residues: CASSLRSGSHYNEQFF.

The chain couples TRBV27 to TRBJ2-1, with 7 bases lining up with TRBD2. Germline-derived CDR1 and CDR2 are MNHEY and SMNVEV (reference sequence). J gave up 8 bases and V 1 base, and 8 bases lay outside the gene matches. The CDR3 sequence is 15 residues long. The CDR3 region is CASSLLVGGLHEQFF. CDR3 in DNA: TGTGCCAGCAGTTTATTGGTGGGAGGGCTGCATGAGCAGTTCTTC.

This rearrangement joins TRBV5-1 to TRBJ2-1, with D tentatively TRBD2 (5 bases). The V gene lost 4 bases and the J gene lost 6 bases, with 14 bases spanning the gap. Germline V lookup: CDR1 SGHRS, CDR2 YFSETQ. This CDR3 comprises 14 residues. The CDR3 DNA reads TGCGCCAGCAGCGAGGGAATAGCTGCCAATGAGCAGTTCTTC. Its translation: CASSEGIAANEQFF. Full variable domain (outside the CDR3, taken from reference TRBV5-1 and TRBJ2-1): KAGVTQTPRYLIKTRGQQVTLSCSPISGHRSVSWYQQTPGQGLQFLFEYFSETQRNKGNFPGRFSGRQFSNSRSEMNVSTLELGDSALYLCASSEGIAANEQFFGPGTRLTVL.

This chain links TRBV24-1 with TRBJ1-6; TRBD1 agrees at 7 bases. Trimming removed 12 bases from V and 5 bases from J; junction bases left unmatched: 9. Germline-derived CDR1 and CDR2 are KGHDR and SFDVKD. The CDR3 covers 14 residues. CDR3 nucleotides: TGTGCCCCGGAAAATCAGGGGGATAATTCACCCCTCCACTTT. It yields the protein CAPENQGDNSPLHF.

The chain uses TRBV13 and TRBJ1-3, with 8 bases fitting TRBD1. Per germline, CDR1 PRHDT and CDR2 FYEKMQ (reference sequence). The length of the CDR3 is 19 residues. J was trimmed by 0 bases and V by 0 bases; bases with no gene match: 10. The CDR3 region is CASSLGDRGRSRSGNTIYF. In DNA form, the CDR3 reads TGTGCCAGCAGCTTAGGCGACAGGGGCCGATCACGCTCTGGAAACACCATATATTTT.

This sequence joins TRBV19 and TRBJ2-6, with a tentative D call TRBD2 (5 bases). CDR1 and CDR2 (germline): LNHDA, SQIVND (reference sequence). The CDR3 length is 14 residues. V gave up 7 bases and J gave up 4 bases, with 11 bases separating them. DNA of the CDR3: TGTGCCAGTAAGGAGGATTCAGGGGCCAACGTCCTGACTTTC. Translation gives CASKEDSGANVLTF. Based on the CDR3 plus reference TRBV19 and TRBJ2-6, the full variable domain is DGGITQSPKYLFRKEGQNVTLSCEQNLNHDAMYWYRQDPGQGLRLIYYSQIVNDFQKGDIAEGYSVSREKKESFPLTVTSAQKNPTAFYLCASKEDSGANVLTFGAGSRLTVL.

The chain joins TRBV4-1 to TRBJ2-5, with 7 nucleotides matching TRBD2. J gave up 3 bases and V 3 bases, and 10 bases lay outside the gene matches. CDR3 length: 16 residues. In germline, CDR1 is MGHRA, CDR2 YSYEKL. This CDR3 reads CASSHSAKGGEETQYF. The CDR3 DNA is TGCGCCAGCAGCCACTCCGCGAAGGGAGGGGAAGAGACCCAGTACTTC.

The chain carries TRBV7-8 and TRBJ2-2; D is ambiguous. V dropped 5 bases and J dropped 7 bases, with 14 bases sitting between them. The CDR3 consists of 14 residues. The germline CDR1 and CDR2 sequences are SGHVS and FQNEAQ. CDR3 amino acids: CASSRTIASGELFF. The CDR3 DNA sequence: TGTGCCAGCAGCCGCACGATCGCCAGCGGGGAGCTGTTTTTT.

The genes are TRBV4-1 and TRBJ2-1; 7 bases fit TRBD2. Germline V gene data show CDR1 as MGHRA and CDR2 as YSYEKL. Unmatched junction bases numbered 9, after V lost 3 bases and J lost 7 bases. The CDR3 length is 15 residues. CDR3 sequence (DNA): TGCGCCAGCAGCCATTCGGCGGGAGAGGTAAATGAGCAGTTCTTC. It specifies CASSHSAGEVNEQFF.

This chain uses TRBV5-1 with TRBJ2-1; 11 bases agree with TRBD2. CDR1 is SGHRS, CDR2 YFSETQ, per germline. This CDR3 contains 18 residues. After removal of 3 bases from V and 10 bases from J, the junction contained 18 bases not matched to a gene. The CDR3 DNA follows: TGCGCCAGCAGCTCCCCCCCCGCCGGACTAGCGGGCCGGGGGGAGCAGTTCTTC. Translated, it gives CASSSPPAGLAGRGEQFF.

The chain recombines TRBV9 with TRBJ2-2, with D unresolved. Trimming pared 3 bases from V and 5 bases from J, leaving 11 bases between. The CDR3 runs to 14 residues. CDR1 SGDLS and CDR2 YYNGEE come from the germline V gene. The CDR3 DNA sequence: TGTGCCAGCAGCGCCCAGGATGGTACCGGGGAGCTGTTTTTT. This gives the protein CASSAQDGTGELFF.

V and J are TRBV25-1 and TRBJ2-7, with 8 bases that match TRBD1. Trimming cost V 5 bases and J 4 bases; bases outside gene matches: 7. Germline assignment: CDR1 MGHDK and CDR2 SYGVNS. The CDR3 has 14 amino acids. CDR3 in amino acids: CASSYRGLGYEQYF. CDR3 coding DNA: TGTGCCAGCAGTTACAGGGGGTTGGGGTACGAGCAGTACTTC.

The chain links TRBV7-9 to TRBJ2-1, with 9 nucleotides matching TRBD2. Germline CDR1 is SEHNR and CDR2 is FQNEAQ (reference sequence). V was clipped by 4 bases and J by 8 bases; unmatched bases: 9. This CDR3 is built from 15 residues. The CDR3 DNA reads as TGTGCCAGCAGCTCTTCTAGCGGGGCCGGGGATGAGCAGTTCTTC. Translation: CASSSSSGAGDEQFF.

The genes are TRBV6-4 and TRBJ2-7, with TRBD1 matching over 7 bases. Germline V gene sequence: CDR1 MRHNA, CDR2 SNTAGT. J was trimmed by 1 base and V by 4 bases; bases with no gene match: 4. This CDR3 has 14 amino acids. The CDR3 region is CASSAQDRSYEQYV. The CDR3 nucleotides read TGTGCCAGCAGTGCCCAGGACAGGTCCTACGAGCAGTACGTC.

The chain couples TRBV18 to TRBJ2-4; TRBD1 matches at 7 bases. V gave up 2 bases and J gave up 6 bases; unmatched junction bases: 7. CDR1 and CDR2 (germline): KGHSH, LQKENI. The CDR3 loop spans 15 amino acids. CDR3 amino acids: CASSPVTGERNIQYF. For the CDR3, the DNA is TGTGCCAGCTCACCAGTCACAGGGGAACGAAACATTCAGTACTTC.

This chain joins TRBV4-1 and TRBJ2-7; 10 bases map to TRBD2. CDR3 length: 15 residues. V lost 1 base and J lost 7; bases outside the gene matches: 7. The germline CDR1 and CDR2 sequences are MGHRA and YSYEKL. The CDR3 region has the DNA TGCGCCAGCAGCCAAGGTCTAGCGGGAGTGGGTGAGCAGTACGTC. Translation: CASSQGLAGVGEQYV.

The chain combines TRBV29-1 with TRBJ2-1; D is undetermined. The CDR3 is made up of 12 amino acids. Germline V gene data show CDR1 as SQVTM and CDR2 as ANQGSEA. V was trimmed by 4 bases and J by 3 bases, leaving 7 bases between them. CDR3 DNA sequence: TGCAGCGTTGGGGCAGGCTACAATGAGCAGTTCTTC. Protein product: CSVGAGYNEQFF.

The chain joins TRBV24-1 to TRBJ1-5, with 10 positions matching TRBD1. V lost 9 bases, J lost 6 bases, and 7 bases stayed unmatched. The CDR3 runs to 14 residues. Germline loops: CDR1 KGHDR, CDR2 SFDVKD. CDR3 region: CATGTTGGGQPQHF. In DNA form, the CDR3 reads TGTGCCACCGGAACGACAGGGGGCGGTCAGCCCCAGCATTTT.

The chain recombines TRBV19 with TRBJ2-7, with TRBD1 matching 10 bases. This CDR3 has 15 amino acids. V lost 4 bases, J lost 2 bases, and 5 bases stayed unmatched. Germline assignment: CDR1 LNHDA and CDR2 SQIVND (reference sequence). The CDR3 region has the DNA TGTGCCAGTAGTACCACCGGGACAGGGGCCTACGAGCAGTACTTC. Translating it yields CASSTTGTGAYEQYF.

The J gene is TRBJ1-1, the V gene TRBV7-9; tentatively, D is TRBD1 (5 bases). With 5 bases removed from V and 5 bases from J, the gap between germline ends came to 15 bases. The CDR3 is 14 amino acids. Germline loops: CDR1 SEHNR, CDR2 FQNEAQ (reference sequence). For the CDR3, the DNA is TGTGCCAGCAGCCCGGGACTTTCCAAGACTGAAGCTTTCTTT. It translates to CASSPGLSKTEAFF. The entire variable domain, with the rest obtained from reference TRBV7-9 and TRBJ1-1, is as follows: DTGVSQNPRHKITKRGQNVTFRCDPISEHNRLYWYRQTLGQGPEFLTYFQNEAQLEKSRLLSDRFSAERPKGSFSTLEIQRTEQGDSAMYLCASSPGLSKTEAFFGQGTRLTVV.